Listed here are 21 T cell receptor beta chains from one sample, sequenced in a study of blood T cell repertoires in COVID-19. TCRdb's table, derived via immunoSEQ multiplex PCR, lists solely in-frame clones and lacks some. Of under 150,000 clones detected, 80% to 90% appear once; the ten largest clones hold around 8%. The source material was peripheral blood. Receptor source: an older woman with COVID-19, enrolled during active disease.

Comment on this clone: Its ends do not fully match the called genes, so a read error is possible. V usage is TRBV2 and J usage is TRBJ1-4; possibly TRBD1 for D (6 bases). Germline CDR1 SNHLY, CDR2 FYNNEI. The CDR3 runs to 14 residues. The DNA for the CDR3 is TGTGCCAGCAGTGATGCGGGGGCTAACGAAAAACTGTTTTTT. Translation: CASSDAGANEKLFF.

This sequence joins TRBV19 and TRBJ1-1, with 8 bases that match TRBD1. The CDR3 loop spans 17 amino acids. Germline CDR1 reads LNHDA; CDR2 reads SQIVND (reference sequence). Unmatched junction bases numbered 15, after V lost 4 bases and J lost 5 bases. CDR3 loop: CASSKTRAGGITTEAFF. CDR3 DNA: TGTGCCAGTAGTAAGACTCGGGCAGGGGGCATTACTACTGAAGCTTTCTTT.

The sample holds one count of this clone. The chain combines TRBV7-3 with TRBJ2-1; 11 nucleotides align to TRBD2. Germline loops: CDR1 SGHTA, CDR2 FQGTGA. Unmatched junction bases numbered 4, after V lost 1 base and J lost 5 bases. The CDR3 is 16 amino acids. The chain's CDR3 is CASSLISGGAHNEQFF. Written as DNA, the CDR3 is TGTGCCAGCAGCTTAATTAGCGGGGGGGCCCACAATGAGCAGTTCTTC.

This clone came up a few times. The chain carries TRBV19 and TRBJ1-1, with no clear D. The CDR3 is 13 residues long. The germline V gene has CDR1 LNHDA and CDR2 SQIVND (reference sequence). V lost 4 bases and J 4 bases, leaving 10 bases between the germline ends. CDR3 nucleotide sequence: TGTGCCAGTAGTAAACGGGTCCCCACTGAAGCTTTCTTT. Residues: CASSKRVPTEAFF.

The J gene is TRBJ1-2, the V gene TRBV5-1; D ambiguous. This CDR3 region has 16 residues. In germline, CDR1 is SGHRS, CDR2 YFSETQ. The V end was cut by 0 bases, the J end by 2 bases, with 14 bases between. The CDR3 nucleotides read TGCGCCAGCAGCTTGGACTTAGCCACCGAGAACTATGGCTACACCTTC. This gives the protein CASSLDLATENYGYTF.

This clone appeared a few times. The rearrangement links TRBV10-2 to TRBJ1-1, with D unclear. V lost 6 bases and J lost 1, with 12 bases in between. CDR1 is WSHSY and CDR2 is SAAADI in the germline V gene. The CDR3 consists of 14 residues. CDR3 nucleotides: TGCGCCAGCAGAGTTGAGGGAAAGAACACTGAAGCTTTCTTT. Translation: CASRVEGKNTEAFF.

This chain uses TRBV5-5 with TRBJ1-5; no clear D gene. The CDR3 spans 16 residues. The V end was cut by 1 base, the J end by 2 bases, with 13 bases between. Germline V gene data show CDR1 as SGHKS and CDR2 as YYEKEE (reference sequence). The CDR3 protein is CASSLLSGVGNQPQHF. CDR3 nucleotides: TGTGCCAGCAGCTTGCTAAGCGGGGTGGGCAATCAGCCCCAGCATTTT.

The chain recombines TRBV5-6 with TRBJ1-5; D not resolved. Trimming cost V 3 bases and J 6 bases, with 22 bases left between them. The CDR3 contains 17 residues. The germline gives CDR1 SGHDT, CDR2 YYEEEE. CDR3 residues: CASSSLGVEAAFQPQHF. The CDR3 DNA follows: TGTGCCAGCAGCTCCTTGGGTGTGGAGGCTGCTTTTCAGCCCCAGCATTTT.

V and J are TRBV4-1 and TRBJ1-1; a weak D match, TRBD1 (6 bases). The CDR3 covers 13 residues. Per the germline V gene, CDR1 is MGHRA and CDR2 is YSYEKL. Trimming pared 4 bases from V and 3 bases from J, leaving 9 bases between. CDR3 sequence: CASSLRGHTEAFF. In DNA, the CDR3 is TGCGCCAGCAGCCTCAGGGGTCACACTGAAGCTTTCTTT.

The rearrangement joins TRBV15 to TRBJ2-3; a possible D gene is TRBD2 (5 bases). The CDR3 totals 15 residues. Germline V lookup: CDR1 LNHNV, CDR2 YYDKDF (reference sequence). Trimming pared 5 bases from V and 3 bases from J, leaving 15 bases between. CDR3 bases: TGTGCCACCAGCCCCCCGGGGTCGGGTACAGATACGCAGTATTTT. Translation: CATSPPGSGTDTQYF.

DNA for the CDR3: TGTGCCAGTAGTATCGGACAGGGGGCCGGGGATACGCAGTATTTT. Its protein is CASSIGQGAGDTQYF. The chain recombines TRBV19 with TRBJ2-3; 11 bases map to TRBD1. There are 15 residues in the CDR3. Germline trimming cut 3 bases from V and 6 bases from J; bases unmatched to any gene: 5. Germline V gene lookup returns CDR1 LNHDA and CDR2 SQIVND (reference sequence).

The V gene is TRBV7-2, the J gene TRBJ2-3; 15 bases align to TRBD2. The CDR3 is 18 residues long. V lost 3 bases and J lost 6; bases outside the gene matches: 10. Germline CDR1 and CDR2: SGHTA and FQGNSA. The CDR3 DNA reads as TGTGCCAGCAGCTTCCGGACTAGCGGGGGGGGTTTAGGTGATACGCAGTATTTT. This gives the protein CASSFRTSGGGLGDTQYF. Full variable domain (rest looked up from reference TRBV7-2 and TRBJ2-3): GAGVSQSPSNKVTEKGKDVELRCDPISGHTALYWYRQSLGQGLEFLIYFQGNSAPDKSGLPSDRFSAERTGGSVSTLTIQRTQQEDSAVYLCASSFRTSGGGLGDTQYFGPGTRLTVL.

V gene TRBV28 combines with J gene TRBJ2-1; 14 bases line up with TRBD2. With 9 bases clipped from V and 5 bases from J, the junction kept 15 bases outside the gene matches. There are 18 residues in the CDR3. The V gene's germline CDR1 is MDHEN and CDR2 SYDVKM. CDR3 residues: CASTRGLAGGGRDNEQFF. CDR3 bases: TGTGCCAGTACCCGCGGACTAGCGGGGGGCGGGAGGGACAATGAGCAGTTCTTC.

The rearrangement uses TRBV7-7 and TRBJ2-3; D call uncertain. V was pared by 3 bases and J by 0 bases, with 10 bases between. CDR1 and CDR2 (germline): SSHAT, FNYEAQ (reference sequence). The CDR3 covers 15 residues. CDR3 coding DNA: TGTGCCAGCAGCTTGCAAGCTTCTAGCACAGATACGCAGTATTTT. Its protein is CASSLQASSTDTQYF. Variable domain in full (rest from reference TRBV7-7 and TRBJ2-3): GAGVSQSPRYKVTKRGQDVTLRCDPISSHATLYWYQQALGQGPEFLTYFNYEAQPDKSGLPSDRFSAERPEGSISTLTIQRTEQRDSAMYRCASSLQASSTDTQYFGPGTRLTVL.

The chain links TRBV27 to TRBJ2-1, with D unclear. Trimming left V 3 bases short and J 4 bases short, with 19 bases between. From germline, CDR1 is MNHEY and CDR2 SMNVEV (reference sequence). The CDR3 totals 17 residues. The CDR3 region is CASSFSQEAVRYNEQFF. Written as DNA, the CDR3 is TGTGCCAGCAGTTTTTCCCAAGAAGCCGTCCGATACAATGAGCAGTTCTTC.

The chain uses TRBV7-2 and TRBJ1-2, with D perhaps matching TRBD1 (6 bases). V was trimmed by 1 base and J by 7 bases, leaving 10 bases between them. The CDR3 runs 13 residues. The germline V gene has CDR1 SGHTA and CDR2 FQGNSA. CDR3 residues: CASSLGQELGYTF. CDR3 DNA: TGTGCCAGCAGCTTAGGACAGGAACTTGGCTACACCTTC.

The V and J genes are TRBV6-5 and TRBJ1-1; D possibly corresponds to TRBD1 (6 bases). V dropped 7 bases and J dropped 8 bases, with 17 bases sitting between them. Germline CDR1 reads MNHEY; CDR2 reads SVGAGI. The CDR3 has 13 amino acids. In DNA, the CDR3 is TGTGCCAGCACCGAGAGTGGGAGGGGGGAAGCTTTCTTT. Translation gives CASTESGRGEAFF.

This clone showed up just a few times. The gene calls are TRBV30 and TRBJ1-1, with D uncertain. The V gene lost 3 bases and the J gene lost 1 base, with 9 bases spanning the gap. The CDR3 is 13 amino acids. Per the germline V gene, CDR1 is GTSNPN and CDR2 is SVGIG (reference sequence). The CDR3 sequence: CAWSRGENTEAFF. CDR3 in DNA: TGTGCCTGGAGCCGAGGAGAGAACACTGAAGCTTTCTTT.

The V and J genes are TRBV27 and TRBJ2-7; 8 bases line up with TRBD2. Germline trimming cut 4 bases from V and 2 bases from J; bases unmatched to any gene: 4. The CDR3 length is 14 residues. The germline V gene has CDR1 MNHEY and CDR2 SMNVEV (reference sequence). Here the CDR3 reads CASSSGTRPYEQYF. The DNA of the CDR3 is TGTGCCAGCAGTTCCGGGACTAGGCCCTACGAGCAGTACTTC.

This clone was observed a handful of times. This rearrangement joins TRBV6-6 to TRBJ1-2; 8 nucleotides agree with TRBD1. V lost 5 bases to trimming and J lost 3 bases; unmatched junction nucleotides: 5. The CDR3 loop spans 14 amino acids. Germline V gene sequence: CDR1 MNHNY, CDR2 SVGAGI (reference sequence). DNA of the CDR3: TGTGCCAGCAGTAAGACAGGGGATGACTATGGCTACACCTTC. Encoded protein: CASSKTGDDYGYTF.

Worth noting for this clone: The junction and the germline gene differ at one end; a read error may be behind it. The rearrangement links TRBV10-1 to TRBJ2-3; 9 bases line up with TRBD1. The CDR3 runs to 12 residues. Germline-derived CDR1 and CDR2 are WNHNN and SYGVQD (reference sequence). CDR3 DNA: TGCGCCAGCAGTCAAATACAGGGGGCTCAACATTTT. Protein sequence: CASSQIQGAQHF.